This TCR beta chain was sequenced for a study of CD8+ T cells in alopecia areata. Points from the study as a whole: The study found TCR sharing across patients less clear than in mice, possibly for HLA reasons.

RNA was extracted and reverse transcribed into cDNA as the sequencing template. Only in-frame clones appear in the TCRdb table, and some are missing; sequencing was by immunoSEQ multiplex PCR. Captured here are around 290,000 clones, none seen once; the top ten comprise 0.9% to 1.5%. As concerns this clone: Its target is not known. Genes and germline are mouse. The CDR3 extends 4 residues past the end of the read, so its final part is completed from the germline J gene.

The junction had 3 bases not matched to a gene; V was cut back by 0 bases and J by 1 base. The germline V gene encodes CDR1 LGHNA and CDR2 YNLKQL (reference sequence). The CDR3 contains 17 residues. The study sorted pooled cutaneous lymph node cells by CD4, CD8alpha, NKG2D, NKG2ACE and other markers. The sample comprised CD4+ T cells sorted from a lymph node. The sequence was collected from a C3H/HeJ mouse with alopecia areata. This strain has MHC haplotype H2-k. The chain carries TRBV5 and TRBJ2-2; 9 bases are shared with TRBD2. CDR3 bases read: TGTGCCAGCAGCCAAGATGCGACTGGGGGAAACACCGGG. Translation: CASSQDATGGNTG. The full CDR3 is CASSQDATGGNTGQLYF.